The 10 T cell receptor beta chains given below trace back to one sample, sequenced in a study of blood T cell repertoires in COVID-19. Produced via immunoSEQ multiplex PCR; TCRdb's table is partial and in-frame only. The table has roughly 250,000 clones, around four fifths seen once; the top ten hold under 15%. The specimen sequenced was peripheral blood. The origin of the receptors is a woman aged 55-75 years with active or convalescent COVID-19.

V usage is TRBV19 and J usage is TRBJ1-2, with 7 bases lining up with TRBD1. J gave up 4 bases and V 3 bases, and 8 bases lay outside the gene matches. Germline loops: CDR1 LNHDA, CDR2 SQIVND (reference sequence). The CDR3 extends over 15 amino acids. CDR3 DNA: TGTGCCAGTAGTATTTTGACAGGGTCGGGCTATGGCTACACCTTC. The encoded protein is CASSILTGSGYGYTF.

On this clone itself: In the same sample, other DNA sequences code for this CDR3. The chain carries TRBV7-8 and TRBJ2-5; perhaps TRBD1 as D (5 bases). This CDR3 is built from 14 residues. Trimming removed 1 base from V and 3 bases from J, with 9 bases in between. The V gene's germline CDR1 is SGHVS and CDR2 FQNEAQ. In DNA, the CDR3 is TGTGCCAGCAGCTTAGTTGAGACAGAAGAGACCCAGTACTTC. Protein product: CASSLVETEETQYF. Together with reference TRBV7-8 and TRBJ2-5, the CDR3 gives the full variable domain: GAGVSQSPRYKVAKRGQDVALRCDPISGHVSLFWYQQALGQGPEFLTYFQNEAQLDKSGLPSDRFFAERPEGSVSTLKIQRTQQEDSAVYLCASSLVETEETQYFGPGTRLLVL.

This clone was seen a handful of times. The chain is built from TRBV3-1 (or the pseudogene TRBV3-2) and TRBJ1-1; TRBD1 matches 7 bases. Germline V gene lookup returns CDR1 LGHDT and CDR2 YNNKEL (reference sequence). V shed 4 bases and J 5 bases; nucleotides not matched to a gene: 7. The CDR3 extends over 14 amino acids. The CDR3 sequence is CASSLRQGRTEAFF. Here the CDR3 DNA reads TGTGCCAGCAGCCTGAGACAGGGACGGACTGAAGCTTTCTTT.

This chain uses TRBV5-4 with TRBJ2-1, with D maybe TRBD1 (5 bases). Per germline, CDR1 SGHNT and CDR2 YYREEE (reference sequence). The ends were cut back, 0 bases at V and 6 bases at J, with 7 bases in the middle. The CDR3 has 13 amino acids. The CDR3 loop reads CASSLGRANEQFF. CDR3 coding DNA: TGTGCCAGCAGCTTGGGCAGGGCCAATGAGCAGTTCTTC. The complete variable domain, with remaining parts taken from reference TRBV5-4 and TRBJ2-1, reads ETGVTQSPTHLIKTRGQQVTLRCSSQSGHNTVSWYQQALGQGPQFIFQYYREEENGRGNFPPRFSGLQFPNYSSELNVNALELDDSALYLCASSLGRANEQFFGPGTRLTVL.

The rearrangement links TRBV6-5 to TRBJ2-2, with TRBD1 matching over 10 bases. CDR1 is MNHEY and CDR2 is SVGAGI in the germline V gene. The CDR3 consists of 13 residues. The V and J ends lost 6 bases and 8 bases, in that order; junction bases with no gene match: 3. In nucleotides, the CDR3 is TGTGCCAGCAGGGACAGGGGGTCGGGGGAGCTGTTTTTT. It codes for CASRDRGSGELFF.

V usage is TRBV19 and J usage is TRBJ1-2, with TRBD1 matching 7 bases. The CDR3 runs 14 residues. The germline gives CDR1 LNHDA, CDR2 SQIVND (reference sequence). V lost 7 bases to trimming and J lost 2 bases; unmatched junction nucleotides: 7. CDR3 in DNA: TGTGCCAGTACCCCAACAGGGGTCAACTATGGCTACACCTTC. Translated: CASTPTGVNYGYTF.

V is TRBV10-3 and J is TRBJ1-1; D is perhaps TRBD1 (6 bases). From germline, CDR1 is ENHRY and CDR2 SYGVKD. This CDR3 region has 13 residues. V shed 5 bases and J shed 4 bases, with 11 bases lying between them. CDR3 bases: TGTGCCATCAGTCAACGAGGGGGCACTGAAGCTTTCTTT. Translating gives CAISQRGGTEAFF.

The chain carries TRBV6-5 and TRBJ1-1; 8 bases align to TRBD1. The V and J ends lost 3 bases and 2 bases, in that order; junction bases with no gene match: 8. Germline assignment: CDR1 MNHEY and CDR2 SVGAGI. The CDR3 is 16 residues long. DNA of the CDR3: TGTGCCAGCAGTTATTTCCGACAGGGGCTCAACACTGAAGCTTTCTTT. Protein: CASSYFRQGLNTEAFF.

V gene TRBV13 combines with J gene TRBJ2-3; TRBD1 matches at 10 bases. With 4 bases clipped from V and 2 bases from J, the junction kept 3 bases outside the gene matches. Germline CDR1 reads PRHDT; CDR2 reads FYEKMQ (reference sequence). The CDR3 spans 15 residues. The CDR3 here is CASSSGQGYTDTQYF. CDR3 in DNA: TGTGCCAGCAGCTCGGGACAGGGGTACACAGATACGCAGTATTTT.

This sequence joins TRBV15 and TRBJ2-7; D unclear. The CDR3 length is 15 residues. V was pared by 0 bases and J by 7 bases, with 16 bases between. Germline V gene lookup returns CDR1 LNHNV and CDR2 YYDKDF (reference sequence). CDR3 nucleotides: TGTGCCACCAGCAGAGATACGGTGTCTCCTAGGGAGCAGTACTTC. Protein sequence: CATSRDTVSPREQYF. Looking up the rest from reference TRBV15 and TRBJ2-7 gives the full variable domain: DAMVIQNPRYQVTQFGKPVTLSCSQTLNHNVMYWYQQKSSQAPKLLFHYYDKDFNNEADTPDNFQSRRPNTSFCFLDIRSPGLGDTAMYLCATSRDTVSPREQYFGPGTRLTVT.